This T cell receptor (beta chain) originates from a study of T cells after yellow fever vaccination. Using its own MiXCR run on the 5' RACE reads, TCRdb lists one record per CDR3 protein. The sample records 230,000 or so distinct CDR3 sequences, over 6.5% being singletons. In this sample, this clonotype turned up a few times. V lost 5 bases and J lost 6, with 16 bases in between. Looked up from germline, CDR1 is SEHNR and CDR2 is FQNEAQ (reference sequence). The CDR3 spans 14 residues. The chain is built from TRBV7-9 and TRBJ1-2; no clear D. Sequences were derived from CD4+ T cells sorted from PBMCs, sampled on the day of the yellow fever booster vaccination. The clonotype was recovered from a man aged 30-40 years who received the YFV17D yellow fever vaccine. In DNA, the CDR3 is TGTGCCAGCAGCCCCCTTCGGGGATTCGATGGCTACACCTTC. Translation gives CASSPLRGFDGYTF.